This T cell receptor (beta chain) came from a study of blood T cells in healthy people across ages. General study points: TCR beta diversity per million T cells fell roughly linearly with age. Higher naive T cell percentage went strongly together with higher TCR beta diversity.

Worth noting for this clonotype: Its target is not known.

Trimming removed 1 base from V and 6 bases from J, with 12 bases in between. CDR3 length: 14 residues. Looked up from germline, CDR1 is SGHAT and CDR2 is FQNNGV. Together with a sample-barcoded 5' primer, a J-beta primer mix was included in a second PCR lasting roughly 6 to 12 cycles. Each CDR3 protein is one row after TCRdb ran MiXCR on the 5' RACE reads. The table shows some 1.7 million distinct CDR3 sequences, with 28% occurring only once. The chain is built from TRBV11-2 and TRBJ1-2; a weak D match, TRBD1 (6 bases). Sequenced sample: blood. This TCR was recovered from a woman aged 25 to 39 in good health. Here the CDR3 reads CASSLVGAGDGYTF. The CDR3 DNA follows: TGTGCCAGCAGCTTAGTGGGGGCGGGTGATGGCTACACCTTC.